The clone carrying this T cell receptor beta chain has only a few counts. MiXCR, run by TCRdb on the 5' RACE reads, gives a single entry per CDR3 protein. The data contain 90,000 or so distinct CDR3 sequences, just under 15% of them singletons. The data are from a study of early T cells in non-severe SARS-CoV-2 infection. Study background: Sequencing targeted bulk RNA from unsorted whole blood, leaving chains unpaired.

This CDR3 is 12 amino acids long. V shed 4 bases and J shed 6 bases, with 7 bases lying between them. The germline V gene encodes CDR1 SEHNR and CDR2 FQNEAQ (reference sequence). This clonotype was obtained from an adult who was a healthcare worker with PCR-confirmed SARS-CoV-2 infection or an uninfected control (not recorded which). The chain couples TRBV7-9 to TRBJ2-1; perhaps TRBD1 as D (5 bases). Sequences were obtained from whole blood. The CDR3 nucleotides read TGTGCCAGCAGCTCAGGGCGCAATGAGCAGTTCTTC. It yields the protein CASSSGRNEQFF.